This paragraph reports one T cell receptor (beta chain). This entry comes from a study of blood T cells in healthy people across ages. Whole-study context: Capture via template switching afforded approximately one barcoded beta molecule per two T cells.

CDR3 length: 16 residues. Germline V gene lookup returns CDR1 SGHTA and CDR2 FQGNSA. Alongside a J-beta primer mix, a sample-barcoded 5' primer served in a second PCR lasting about 7 to 11 cycles. Every individual sample yielded 2.5 million or more paired-end reads (each containing CDR3). TCRdb re-called the 5' RACE reads with MiXCR, one entry per CDR3 protein. The table records 450,000 to 700,000 distinct CDR3 sequences, 27% of them present only once. Researchers collected 7.5 to 10 milliliters of peripheral blood from every single donor. The sequenced material came from blood. The TCR sequence derives from a woman in her sixties or seventies in good health. This sequence joins TRBV7-2 and TRBJ2-5, with 11 bases fitting TRBD2. The end of the DNA fits TRBJ2-1 better, so the J call may be wrong. CDR3 DNA sequence: TGTGCCAGCAGCTTACTTTCCCTAGCGGGGGGTAATGAGCAGTTCTTC. It encodes CASSLLSLAGGNEQFF.